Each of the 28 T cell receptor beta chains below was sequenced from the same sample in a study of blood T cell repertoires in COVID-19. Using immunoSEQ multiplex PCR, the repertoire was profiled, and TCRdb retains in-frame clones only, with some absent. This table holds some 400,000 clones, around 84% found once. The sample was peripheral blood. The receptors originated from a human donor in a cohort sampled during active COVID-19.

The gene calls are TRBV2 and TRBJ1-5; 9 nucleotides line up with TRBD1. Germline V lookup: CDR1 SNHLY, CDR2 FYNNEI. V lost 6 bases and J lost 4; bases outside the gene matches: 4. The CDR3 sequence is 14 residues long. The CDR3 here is CASSLDRGNQPQHF. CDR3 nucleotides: TGTGCCAGCAGCCTGGACAGGGGAAATCAGCCCCAGCATTTT.

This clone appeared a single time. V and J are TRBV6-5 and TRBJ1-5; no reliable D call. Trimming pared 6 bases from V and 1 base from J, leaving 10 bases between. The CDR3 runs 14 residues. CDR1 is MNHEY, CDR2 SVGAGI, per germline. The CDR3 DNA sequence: TGTGCCAGCAGAGAGACTTGGAGCAATCAGCCCCAGCATTTT. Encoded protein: CASRETWSNQPQHF.

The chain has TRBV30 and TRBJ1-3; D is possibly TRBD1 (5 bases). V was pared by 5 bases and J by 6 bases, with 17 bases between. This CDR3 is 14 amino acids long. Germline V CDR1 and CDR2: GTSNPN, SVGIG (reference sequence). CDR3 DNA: TGTGCCTGGGAGCCCGGGACTTACCCAAACACCATATATTTT. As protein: CAWEPGTYPNTIYF.

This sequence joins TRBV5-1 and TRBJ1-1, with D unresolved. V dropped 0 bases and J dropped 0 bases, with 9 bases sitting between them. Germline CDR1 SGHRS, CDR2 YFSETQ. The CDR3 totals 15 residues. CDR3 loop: CASSLAPDMNTEAFF. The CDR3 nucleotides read TGCGCCAGCAGCTTGGCCCCAGATATGAACACTGAAGCTTTCTTT.

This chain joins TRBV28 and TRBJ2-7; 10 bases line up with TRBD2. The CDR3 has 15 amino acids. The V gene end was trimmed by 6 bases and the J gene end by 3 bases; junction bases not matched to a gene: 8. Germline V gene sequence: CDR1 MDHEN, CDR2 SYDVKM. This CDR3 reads CASRLSSGSSYEQYF. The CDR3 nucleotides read TGTGCCAGCAGACTGTCTAGCGGGAGCAGCTACGAGCAGTACTTC.

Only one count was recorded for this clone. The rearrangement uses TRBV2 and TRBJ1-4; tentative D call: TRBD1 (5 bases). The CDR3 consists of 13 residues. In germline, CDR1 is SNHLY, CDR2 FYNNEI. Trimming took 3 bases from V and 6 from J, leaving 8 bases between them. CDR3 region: CASSEGPYEKLFF. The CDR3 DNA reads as TGTGCCAGCAGTGAGGGGCCCTATGAAAAACTGTTTTTT.

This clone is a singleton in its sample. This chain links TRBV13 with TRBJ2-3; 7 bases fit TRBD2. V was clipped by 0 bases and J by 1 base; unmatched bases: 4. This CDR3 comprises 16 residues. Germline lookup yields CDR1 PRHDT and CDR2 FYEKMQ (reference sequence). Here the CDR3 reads CASSLGSGGGTDTQYF. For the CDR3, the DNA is TGTGCCAGCAGCTTAGGGAGTGGGGGGGGCACAGATACGCAGTATTTT. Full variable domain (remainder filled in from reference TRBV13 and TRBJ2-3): AAGVIQSPRHLIKEKRETATLKCYPIPRHDTVYWYQQGPGQDPQFLISFYEKMQSDKGSIPDRFSAQQFSDYHSELNMSSLELGDSALYFCASSLGSGGGTDTQYFGPGTRLTVL.

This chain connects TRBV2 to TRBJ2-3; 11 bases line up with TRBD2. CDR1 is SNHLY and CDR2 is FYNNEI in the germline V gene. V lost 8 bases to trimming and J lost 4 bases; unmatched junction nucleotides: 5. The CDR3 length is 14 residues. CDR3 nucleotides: TGTGCCAGCGATATAGCGGGGGGGCCAGATACGCAGTATTTT. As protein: CASDIAGGPDTQYF.

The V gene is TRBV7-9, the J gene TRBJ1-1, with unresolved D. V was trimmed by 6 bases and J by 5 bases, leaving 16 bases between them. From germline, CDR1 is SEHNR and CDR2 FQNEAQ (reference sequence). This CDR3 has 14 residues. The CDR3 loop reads CASSSRGLSTEAFF. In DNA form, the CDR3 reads TGTGCCAGCAGTTCCAGAGGTCTGTCAACTGAAGCTTTCTTT.

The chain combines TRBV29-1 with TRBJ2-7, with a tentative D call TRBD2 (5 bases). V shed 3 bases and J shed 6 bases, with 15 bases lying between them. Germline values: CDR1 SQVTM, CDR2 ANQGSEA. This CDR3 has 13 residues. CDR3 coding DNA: TGCAGCGTTGAGGAGGCGCTTGCTACCGAGCAGTACTTC. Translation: CSVEEALATEQYF.

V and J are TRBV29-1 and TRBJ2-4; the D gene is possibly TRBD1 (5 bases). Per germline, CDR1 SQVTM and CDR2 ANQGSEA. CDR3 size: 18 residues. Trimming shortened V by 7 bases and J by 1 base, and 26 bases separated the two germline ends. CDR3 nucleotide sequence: TGCAGCGCTGCAGGGTCTCTCGGAGATGACTCTGCCAAAAACATTCAGTACTTC. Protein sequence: CSAAGSLGDDSAKNIQYF.

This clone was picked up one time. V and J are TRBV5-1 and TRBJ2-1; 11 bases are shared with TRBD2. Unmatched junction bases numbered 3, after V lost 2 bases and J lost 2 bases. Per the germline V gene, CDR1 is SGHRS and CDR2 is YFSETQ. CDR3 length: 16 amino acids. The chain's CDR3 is CASSLKTSGAYNEQFF. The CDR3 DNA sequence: TGCGCCAGCAGCTTAAAGACTAGCGGGGCCTACAATGAGCAGTTCTTC.

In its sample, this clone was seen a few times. CDR3 residues: CASSETGTSGGYNEQFF. The DNA for the CDR3 is TGCGCCAGCAGTGAGACGGGGACTAGCGGGGGGTACAATGAGCAGTTCTTC. The rearrangement links TRBV10-1 to TRBJ2-1; 15 nucleotides agree with TRBD2. Germline V gene data show CDR1 as WNHNN and CDR2 as SYGVQD (reference sequence). V gave up 2 bases and J gave up 4 bases; unmatched junction bases: 3. This CDR3 region has 17 residues.

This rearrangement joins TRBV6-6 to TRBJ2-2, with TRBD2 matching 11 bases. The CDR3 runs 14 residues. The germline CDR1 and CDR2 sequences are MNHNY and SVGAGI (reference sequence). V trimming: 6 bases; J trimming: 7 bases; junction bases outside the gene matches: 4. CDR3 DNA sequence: TGTGCCAGCAGGACTAGCGGGGAGGACGGGGAGCTGTTTTTT. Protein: CASRTSGEDGELFF.

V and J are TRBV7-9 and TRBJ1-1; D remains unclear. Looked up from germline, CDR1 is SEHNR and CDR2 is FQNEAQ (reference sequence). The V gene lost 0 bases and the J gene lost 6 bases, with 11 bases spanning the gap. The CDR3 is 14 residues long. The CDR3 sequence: CASSLAGGGAEAFF. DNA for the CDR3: TGTGCCAGCAGCTTAGCGGGAGGCGGCGCTGAAGCTTTCTTT.

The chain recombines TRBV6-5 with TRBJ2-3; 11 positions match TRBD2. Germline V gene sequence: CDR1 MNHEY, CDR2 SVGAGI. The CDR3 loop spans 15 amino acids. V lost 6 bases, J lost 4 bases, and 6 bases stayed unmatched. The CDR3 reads CASSSGTSGPDTQYF. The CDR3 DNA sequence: TGTGCCAGCAGCTCCGGGACTAGCGGCCCAGATACGCAGTATTTT.

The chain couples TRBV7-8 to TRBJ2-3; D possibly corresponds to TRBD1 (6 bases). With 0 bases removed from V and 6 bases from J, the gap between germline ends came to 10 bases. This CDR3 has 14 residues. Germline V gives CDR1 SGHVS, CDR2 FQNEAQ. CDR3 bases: TGTGCCAGCAGCTTAGCACAGGGCTCGGATACGCAGTATTTT. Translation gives CASSLAQGSDTQYF.

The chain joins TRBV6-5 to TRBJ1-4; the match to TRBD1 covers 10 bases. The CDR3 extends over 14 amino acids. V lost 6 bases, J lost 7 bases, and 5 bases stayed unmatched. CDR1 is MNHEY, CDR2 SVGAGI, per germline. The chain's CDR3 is CASSLGTGVEKLFF. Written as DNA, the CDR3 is TGTGCCAGCAGCCTGGGGACAGGGGTTGAAAAACTGTTTTTT.

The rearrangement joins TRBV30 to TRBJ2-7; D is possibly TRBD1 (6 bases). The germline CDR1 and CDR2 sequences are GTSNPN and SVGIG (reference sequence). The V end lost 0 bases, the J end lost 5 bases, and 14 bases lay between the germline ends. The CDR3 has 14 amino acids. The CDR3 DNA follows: TGTGCCTGGAGTGTAGGCCAGGGGCACGACGAGCAGTACTTC. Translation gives CAWSVGQGHDEQYF.

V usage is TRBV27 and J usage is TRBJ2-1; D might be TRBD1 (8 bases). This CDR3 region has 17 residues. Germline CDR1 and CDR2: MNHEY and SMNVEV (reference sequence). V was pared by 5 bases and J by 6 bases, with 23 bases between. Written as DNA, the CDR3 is TGTGCCAGCAGTCGCACAGGGGGGGGGCTAGTATTCAATGAGCAGTTCTTC. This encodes CASSRTGGGLVFNEQFF.

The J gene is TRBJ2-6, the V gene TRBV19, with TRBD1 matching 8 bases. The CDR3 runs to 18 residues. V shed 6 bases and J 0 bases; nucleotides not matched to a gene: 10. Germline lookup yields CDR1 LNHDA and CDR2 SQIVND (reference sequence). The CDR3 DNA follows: TGTGCCAGTAGACGTAGGACAGGGCAGAGCTCTGGGGCCAACGTCCTGACTTTC. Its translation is CASRRRTGQSSGANVLTF.

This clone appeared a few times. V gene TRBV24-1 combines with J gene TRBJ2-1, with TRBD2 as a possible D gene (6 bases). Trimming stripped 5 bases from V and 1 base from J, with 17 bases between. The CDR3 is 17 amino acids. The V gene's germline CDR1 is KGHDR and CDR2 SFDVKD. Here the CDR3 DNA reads TGTGCCACCAGTGGGTTCCCGGGGAGCGGGTCCTACAATGAGCAGTTCTTC. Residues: CATSGFPGSGSYNEQFF.

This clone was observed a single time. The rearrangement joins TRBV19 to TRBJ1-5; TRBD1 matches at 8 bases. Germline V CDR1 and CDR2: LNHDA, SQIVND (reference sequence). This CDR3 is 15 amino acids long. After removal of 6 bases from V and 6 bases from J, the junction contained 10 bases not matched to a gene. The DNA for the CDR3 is TGTGCCAGTAGGCAGGGGGCAGGGGAGGCTCAGCCCCAGCATTTT. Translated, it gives CASRQGAGEAQPQHF.

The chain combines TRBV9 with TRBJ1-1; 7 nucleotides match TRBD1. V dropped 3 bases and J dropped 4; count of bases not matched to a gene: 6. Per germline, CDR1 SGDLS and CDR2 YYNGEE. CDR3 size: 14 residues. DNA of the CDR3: TGTGCCAGCAGCGCCGCTGGACAGGCCACTGAAGCTTTCTTT. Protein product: CASSAAGQATEAFF.

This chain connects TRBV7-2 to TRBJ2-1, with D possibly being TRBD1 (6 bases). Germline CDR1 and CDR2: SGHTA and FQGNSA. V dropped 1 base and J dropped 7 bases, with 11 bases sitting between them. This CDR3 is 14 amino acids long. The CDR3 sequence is CASSLDGGNNEQFF. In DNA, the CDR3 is TGTGCCAGCAGCTTAGATGGGGGCAATAATGAGCAGTTCTTC.

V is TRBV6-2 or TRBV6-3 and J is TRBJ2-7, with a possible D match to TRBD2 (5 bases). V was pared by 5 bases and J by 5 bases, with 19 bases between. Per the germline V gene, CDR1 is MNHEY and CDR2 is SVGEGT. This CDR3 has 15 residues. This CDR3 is CASSQRSGSTHEQYF. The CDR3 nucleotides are TGTGCCAGCAGTCAAAGGTCGGGGTCTACCCACGAGCAGTACTTC.

CDR3 loop: CASSVGGLGNYGYTF. The CDR3 nucleotides read TGTGCCAGCAGCGTAGGGGGCTTGGGTAACTATGGCTACACCTTC. V and J are TRBV9 and TRBJ1-2; D possibly corresponds to TRBD1 (5 bases). V lost 0 bases and J 1 base, leaving 10 bases between the germline ends. Germline loops: CDR1 SGDLS, CDR2 YYNGEE. CDR3 length: 15 residues. The whole variable domain, filled in from reference TRBV9 and TRBJ1-2, reads DSGVTQTPKHLITATGQRVTLRCSPRSGDLSVYWYQQSLDQGLQFLIQYYNGEERAKGNILERFSAQQFPDLHSELNLSSLELGDSALYFCASSVGGLGNYGYTFGSGTRLTVV.

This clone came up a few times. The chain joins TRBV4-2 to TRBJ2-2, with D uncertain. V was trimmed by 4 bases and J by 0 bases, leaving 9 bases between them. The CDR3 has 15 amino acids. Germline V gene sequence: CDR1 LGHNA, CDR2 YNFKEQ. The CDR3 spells CASSPGGPNTGELFF. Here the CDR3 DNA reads TGTGCCAGCAGCCCCGGCGGCCCGAACACCGGGGAGCTGTTTTTT.